Sequencing of this T cell receptor beta chain was carried out in a study of regulatory T cells in long-lasting Graves disease (dated by TCRdb to the early 2020s). With respect to the entire study: Antithyroid drugs had been taken for less than 3 months by newly diagnosed Graves' disease patients. The study was conducted in China and was registered as a clinical trial. A total of around 35 samples underwent TCR sequencing: roughly 13 from persistent and around 20 from newly diagnosed Graves' disease patients. This study used TCR sequencing and RNA sequencing of peripheral blood to compare persistent Graves' disease patients against newly diagnosed Graves' disease patients.

What this sample's time point label stands for: newly diagnosed GD, antithyroid drugs for less than 3 months. RNA was extracted from PBMCs in TRIzol for both TCR sequencing and RNA sequencing. The diagnosis of Graves' disease followed American Thyroid Association guidelines. Patients for the study were recruited at an endocrinology department in Xi'an, China. Each patient gave roughly 8.4 milliliters of peripheral blood, collected in an EDTA anticoagulant tube. Ficoll Paque Plus density gradient separation was used to isolate PBMCs, and no additional T cell sorting was done. An Agilent 2100 Bioanalyzer and agarose gel were used to check RNA quality, while a NanoDrop 2000 measured RNA concentration. Library creation used multiplex PCR. Sequencer: Illumina HiSeq 4000. To build TCR beta libraries, CDR3 regions were amplified by Arm-PCR using iRepertoire HTBI primers. Before sequencing, the PCR products underwent gel purification. The study's own analysis went as follows. Gene usage analysis of CDR3 amino acid clonotypes used the approximately 62 TRBV and more than 13 TRBJ segments found across samples. COPE and FqMerger were used to merge the filtered high-quality paired reads into contigs. Contigs were aligned with BLAST to IMGT TRBV, TRBD and TRBJ reference genes, and CDR3 was defined per IMGT. Highly expanded clones were defined as clonotypes with a frequency above 0.1%. Repertoire diversity was measured by Shannon entropy, and V-J evenness by the Gini coefficient. A clonotype found in more than one individual was treated as public. TCRdb trimmed the raw reads at Q25, called clones with MiXCR and kept productive beta chains. CDR3 protein duplicates are merged, each entry listing the most common genes and DNA. What appears here as the V and J calls and clone size reflects TCRdb's work, not the paper's. In this sample the table shows 450,000 to 650,000 distinct CDR3 sequences, around 15% of which occur a single time. Clones ranked in the top ten supply 25% of the sample.

What the authors observed across the whole study: Compared with newly diagnosed patients, patients with persistent Graves' disease had lower TCR Shannon entropy and fewer highly expanded clones, which suggests clonal expansion. A larger number of public clonotypes was shared among persistent patients (fewer than 3,000) than among newly diagnosed patients (roughly 980). The small sample size was acknowledged by the authors as a limitation that may reduce accuracy. Persistent disease showed preferential use of TRBV28, TRBJ1-2 and TRBJ2-5, whereas newly diagnosed disease favored TRBV20-1 and TRBJ2-1. Sequencing and analysis were limited to the TCR beta chain. Only peripheral blood was studied, because thyroid tissue, the primary lesion, was inaccessible.

This clonotype has more than one count but fewer than ten. It has no known antigen specificity. It has no much larger one-base neighbor in the sample; base qualities were not kept. The CDR3 has 15 amino acids, counting the end cysteine and phenylalanine. Here the CDR3 DNA is all that survives: 45 bases in frame from base 1. Trimming leaves V shorter by 5 bases and J shorter by 9 bases, with the junction holding 10 bases beyond the gene matches. The germline V gene (reference sequence) supplies CDR1 MNHEY and CDR2 SMNVEV. Separately, the same data were catalogued under a study of T cells in Graves' hyperthyroidism and ophthalmopathy. The second paper further reports: Graves' hyperthyroidism was defined as stable when no progression to ophthalmopathy occurred over 18 months of follow-up. Hyperthyroidism patients were aged 18 to 65 years and newly diagnosed, with disease duration of less than 2 months. Patients with uncontrolled infections, other autoimmune diseases, pregnancy or lactation were excluded. Diagnoses relied on clinical symptoms, serum thyroxine and TRAb, thyroid ultrasound and orbital computed tomography. The first round of RT-PCR for the TCR CDR3 was performed with the HTBI primer set and the Qiagen OneStep RT-PCR kit. Blood samples also contained most of the expanded thyroid clonotypes (frequency above 0.001), which suggests that blood repertoires may reflect thyroid immune responses. In cross-validation, a model built on a 13 V-J signature told ophthalmopathy apart from stable hyperthyroidism with less than 90% sensitivity and roughly 81% specificity, and in testing the same model reached 80%/75%. In validation, the model predicted progression to ophthalmopathy with 60% to 71% sensitivity and about 72% specificity, a median of about 6.7 months before onset. To identify TCR V-J signatures that set the groups apart, the researchers used a discovery cohort of 100 patients, made up of roughly 40 with Graves' ophthalmopathy and 57 with stable Graves' hyperthyroidism. An independent validation cohort of some 18 hyperthyroidism patients and 17 patients who later progressed to ophthalmopathy tested prospective prediction of ophthalmopathy. The 100 discovery patients were randomly split 7:3 into training and test sets. Thyroid tissue and blood T-cell repertoires from about six Graves' hyperthyroidism patients were also compared in the study. After sampling, hyperthyroidism patients received methimazole starting at 30 mg daily, and ophthalmopathy patients received high-dose intravenous methylprednisolone. Libraries were constructed in a second round of multiplex PCR, after which size selection and purification were performed. Paired-end sequencing of the libraries was performed with 100 bp reads on an Illumina HiSeq2000. SOAPnuke was used to process the raw data, throwing out any read that contained adapters or uncalled bases, had a mean Phred below 15, or lacked an exact constant-primer or identifier match. COPE v1.2.5 was used to merge high-quality paired reads, and clonotypes were defined as unique nucleotide sequences. Clonotypes were aligned to IMGT TRBV, TRBD and TRBJ reference segments using MiTCR v1.1. Only V-J combinations with frequency above 0.0001, covering about 99% of repertoires, were analysed. A TCS score was defined as the ratio of F50 (clonal expansion) to E x V (chaos), with BLOSUM62-based TCRdist applied between CDR3 peptides within each V-J. Welch's t-statistics and random forest reduced some 510 V-J features to about 12, which were used in a naive Bayes classifier (R e1071). No statistical method was used to fix the sample size in advance, and group allocation was not hidden from the investigators. The paper reports TCR Vbeta CDR3 sequencing of 135 peripheral blood samples: approximately 41 ophthalmopathy, fewer than 80 hyperthyroidism and 17 progressor patients.

The V gene is TRBV27 and the J gene is TRBJ1-6; TRBD1 matches 7 bases in the middle. The sequences come from peripheral blood mononuclear cells (PBMCs), collected at new diagnosis, from a patient treated with antithyroid drugs. The receptor was isolated from a woman aged 35-65 years with Graves disease. Donor details come from another sample of the same person, matched by shared clones. For the CDR3, the sequence is CASSKQQGLGSPLHF. The DNA sequence is TGTGCCAGCAGTAAACAACAGGGGTTGGGTTCACCCCTCCACTTT.